The next 23 T cell receptor beta chains were all read from a single sample in a study of T cells after posttransplantation cyclophosphamide. Only in-frame clones appear in the TCRdb table, and some are missing; sequencing was by immunoSEQ multiplex PCR. The sample presents some 39,000 clones, none singletons. The sequenced sample consisted of PBMCs. These receptor sequences come from a girl between 10 and 17 years old in good health, CMV-negative, and a related stem cell transplant donor.

This clone occurred a few times. The chain combines TRBV25-1 with TRBJ1-5, with 9 bases fitting TRBD1. The ends lost 9 bases at V and 1 base at J; junction bases unmatched: 13. CDR1 is MGHDK and CDR2 is SYGVNS in the germline V gene. The length of the CDR3 is 17 residues. The CDR3 coding sequence is TGTGCCAGGTGTAACAGGGGGCAGTTAAAAAGCAATCAGCCCCAGCATTTT. Protein: CARCNRGQLKSNQPQHF.

This clone was observed a handful of times. The J gene is TRBJ2-1, the V gene TRBV5-1; 9 bases are a match to TRBD1. The V gene's germline CDR1 is SGHRS and CDR2 YFSETQ. The CDR3 runs 15 residues. V shed 5 bases and J 9 bases; nucleotides not matched to a gene: 12. The DNA of the CDR3 is TGCGCCAGCAGGGCTGGGATCAGGGACAGGGCTGAGCAGTTCTTC. This translates into CASRAGIRDRAEQFF.

In this sample, this clone turned up many times. This sequence joins TRBV5-1 and TRBJ2-1; a possible D gene is TRBD2 (7 bases). The V end lost 3 bases, the J end lost 7 bases, and 20 bases lay between the germline ends. Germline V lookup: CDR1 SGHRS, CDR2 YFSETQ. This CDR3 spans 16 amino acids. CDR3 sequence reads: CASSYAALKGGNEQFF. CDR3 bases: TGCGCCAGCAGCTATGCAGCTCTCAAGGGGGGGAATGAGCAGTTCTTC.

This clone was observed at least ten times. V is TRBV5-5 and J is TRBJ2-3, with 11 bases matching TRBD2. Germline CDR1 reads SGHKS; CDR2 reads YYEKEE (reference sequence). J gave up 3 bases and V 4 bases, and 4 bases lay outside the gene matches. This CDR3 spans 15 amino acids. CDR3 sequence: CASSVTSGRTDTQYF. CDR3 sequence (DNA): TGTGCCAGCAGCGTCACTAGCGGGAGAACAGATACGCAGTATTTT. The whole variable domain, remainder taken from reference TRBV5-5 and TRBJ2-3, is DAGVTQSPTHLIKTRGQQVTLRCSPISGHKSVSWYQQVLGQGPQFIFQYYEKEERGRGNFPDRFSARQFPNYSSELNVNALLLGDSALYLCASSVTSGRTDTQYFGPGTRLTVL.

This clone has at least ten counts. The rearrangement joins TRBV27 to TRBJ2-2, with D possibly matching TRBD1 (5 bases). CDR1 is MNHEY, CDR2 SMNVEV, per germline (reference sequence). The ends were cut back, 3 bases at V and 5 bases at J, with 7 bases in the middle. The CDR3 is 13 residues long. For the CDR3, the DNA is TGTGCCAGCAGTTTGGGGCGGACCGGGGAGCTGTTTTTT. Its translation: CASSLGRTGELFF.

This clone has a handful of counts. The chain joins TRBV5-1 to TRBJ2-3, with a weak D call TRBD2 (6 bases). V gave up 4 bases and J gave up 2 bases, with 17 bases separating them. The CDR3 is 16 amino acids. Looked up from germline, CDR1 is SGHRS and CDR2 is YFSETQ. The CDR3 is CASSRDLLPTTDTQYF. CDR3 in DNA: TGCGCCAGCAGCAGGGACTTACTACCCACCACAGATACGCAGTATTTT.

The V gene is TRBV2, the J gene TRBJ2-3, with unresolved D. The CDR3 length is 15 residues. V was trimmed by 8 bases and J by 0 bases, leaving 15 bases between them. The germline V gene encodes CDR1 SNHLY and CDR2 FYNNEI. The CDR3 spells CASVRGRTSTDTQYF. DNA of the CDR3: TGTGCCAGCGTTCGAGGTCGAACTAGCACAGATACGCAGTATTTT.

V gene TRBV5-1 combines with J gene TRBJ2-1, with D possibly being TRBD2 (6 bases). The CDR3 totals 18 residues. Between the trimmed V and J ends, which lost 0 bases and 2 bases, there was a span of 18 bases. Germline V gives CDR1 SGHRS, CDR2 YFSETQ. The CDR3 DNA follows: TGCGCCAGCAGCTTGGCCCAAGAGGCCTCGGGGGCCTACAATGAGCAGTTCTTC. Translating it yields CASSLAQEASGAYNEQFF.

The chain joins TRBV30 to TRBJ1-2; weak D call: TRBD1 (6 bases). Per the germline V gene, CDR1 is GTSNPN and CDR2 is SVGIG (reference sequence). Trimming pared 2 bases from V and 0 bases from J, leaving 13 bases between. This CDR3 is 15 amino acids long. As DNA, the CDR3 is TGTGCCTGGAGTCCCTGGACAGTTACTAACTATGGCTACACCTTC. This translates into CAWSPWTVTNYGYTF.

The chain combines TRBV9 with TRBJ2-7; TRBD2 matches 10 bases. With 2 bases clipped from V and 6 bases from J, the junction kept 5 bases outside the gene matches. CDR1 is SGDLS, CDR2 YYNGEE, per germline. This CDR3 is 14 amino acids long. CDR3 sequence: CASSVSGGALEQYF. Written as DNA, the CDR3 is TGTGCCAGCAGCGTGAGCGGGGGGGCCCTCGAGCAGTACTTC.

This clone was seen many times. The rearrangement links TRBV7-8 to TRBJ1-5, with 8 bases aligning to TRBD1. Unmatched junction bases numbered 11, after V lost 7 bases and J lost 0 bases. CDR3 length: 17 residues. CDR1 and CDR2 from the germline V gene are SGHVS and FQNEAQ. The CDR3 DNA follows: TGTGCCAGCACCCTTGGACAGGGACCGTATAGCAATCAGCCCCAGCATTTT. It yields the protein CASTLGQGPYSNQPQHF.

The J gene is TRBJ2-3, the V gene TRBV28; tentatively, D is TRBD1 (5 bases). CDR1 MDHEN and CDR2 SYDVKM come from the germline V gene. V was pared by 3 bases and J by 4 bases, with 11 bases between. This CDR3 has 14 residues. The CDR3 is CASSFPGSADTQYF. As DNA, the CDR3 is TGTGCCAGCAGTTTTCCAGGGTCGGCAGATACGCAGTATTTT.

Only a few counts were recorded for this clone. V and J are TRBV27 and TRBJ2-1, with 10 bases identical to TRBD1. This CDR3 has 14 residues. Germline CDR1 and CDR2: MNHEY and SMNVEV (reference sequence). The junction had 3 bases not matched to a gene; V was cut back by 3 bases and J by 7 bases. CDR3 DNA sequence: TGTGCCAGCAGTTTCTTGGGACAGGGGAATGAGCAGTTCTTC. Translated: CASSFLGQGNEQFF.

This clone appeared many times. This chain links TRBV11-3 with TRBJ1-1; D uncertain. CDR1 is SGHNT, CDR2 YENEEA, per germline. Trimming left V 4 bases short and J 1 base short, with 10 bases between. The CDR3 runs 14 residues. The CDR3 loop reads CASSSRGTNTEAFF. CDR3 coding DNA: TGTGCCAGCAGCTCTCGGGGTACGAACACTGAAGCTTTCTTT.

This clone was seen many times. V is TRBV7-9 and J is TRBJ1-5; D is ambiguous. CDR3 length equals 14 residues. CDR1 is SEHNR and CDR2 is FQNEAQ in the germline V gene (reference sequence). Between the trimmed V and J ends, which lost 4 bases and 1 base, there was a span of 8 bases. The CDR3 sequence: CASSSSVSNQPQHF. DNA for the CDR3: TGTGCCAGCAGCTCGTCGGTGAGCAATCAGCCCCAGCATTTT. The variable domain in full, completed from reference TRBV7-9 and TRBJ1-5, reads DTGVSQNPRHKITKRGQNVTFRCDPISEHNRLYWYRQTLGQGPEFLTYFQNEAQLEKSRLLSDRFSAERPKGSFSTLEIQRTEQGDSAMYLCASSSSVSNQPQHFGDGTRLSIL.

In this sample, this clone turned up many times. This chain joins TRBV19 and TRBJ2-2; 8 bases agree with TRBD1. Germline V CDR1 and CDR2: LNHDA, SQIVND (reference sequence). CDR3 length equals 17 residues. V shed 3 bases, J shed 4 bases, and the junction held 10 bases outside the gene matches. The DNA for the CDR3 is TGTGCCAGTAGTATCGGATTGCAGGGGGCTGGCACCGGGGAGCTGTTTTTT. Its translation: CASSIGLQGAGTGELFF.

The chain joins TRBV9 to TRBJ2-1; TRBD1 aligns across 9 bases. V lost 4 bases and J lost 3; bases outside the gene matches: 8. CDR1 and CDR2 from the germline V gene are SGDLS and YYNGEE. The CDR3 runs to 16 residues. In DNA, the CDR3 is TGTGCCAGCAGCTCCCGGGACAGGGCGTTCTACAATGAGCAGTTCTTC. It yields the protein CASSSRDRAFYNEQFF.

This clone was counted only a few times. The chain employs TRBV30 and TRBJ2-1; 12 bases agree with TRBD1. This CDR3 is 14 amino acids long. Trimming took 4 bases from V and 9 from J; bases not matched to a gene: 7. Germline V CDR1 and CDR2: GTSNPN, SVGIG (reference sequence). This CDR3 reads CAWKGQGATGEQFF. CDR3 DNA sequence: TGTGCCTGGAAGGGACAGGGGGCTACAGGTGAGCAGTTCTTC.

This clone has a count of ten or more. The rearrangement joins TRBV6-8 to TRBJ2-3, with D perhaps TRBD2 (5 bases). Trimming stripped 5 bases from V and 5 bases from J, with 8 bases between. This CDR3 comprises 12 residues. CDR1 and CDR2 (germline): MNHGY, SAAAGT. CDR3 coding DNA: TGTGCCAGCAGTACCAGCGGAGATACGCAGTATTTT. The encoded protein is CASSTSGDTQYF.

This chain joins TRBV27 and TRBJ1-1, with D possibly matching TRBD1 (5 bases). V lost 3 bases, J lost 1 base, and 12 bases lay in between. The CDR3 runs 15 residues. The germline V gene encodes CDR1 MNHEY and CDR2 SMNVEV (reference sequence). CDR3 loop: CASSFKGLRNTEAFF. The CDR3, as DNA: TGTGCCAGCAGTTTTAAGGGGCTCAGGAACACTGAAGCTTTCTTT.

A few counts support this clone. V is TRBV4-3 and J is TRBJ2-5; 11 positions agree with TRBD1. The DNA end is a closer match to TRBJ2-7, so the J assignment may be wrong. The CDR3 runs 15 residues. The germline CDR1 and CDR2 sequences are LGHNA and YSLEER. The CDR3 protein is CASSQEGQGGSEQYF. Here the CDR3 DNA reads TGCGCCAGCAGCCAAGAGGGACAGGGGGGCTCCGAGCAGTACTTC.

This clone was recorded many times. V is TRBV19 and J is TRBJ2-3, with 12 bases matching TRBD2. Germline values: CDR1 LNHDA, CDR2 SQIVND (reference sequence). Germline trimming cut 5 bases from V and 1 base from J; bases unmatched to any gene: 4. This CDR3 region has 16 residues. In DNA form, the CDR3 reads TGTGCCAGTAGTCCCCGGACTAGCGGGGGCACAGATACGCAGTATTTT. This translates into CASSPRTSGGTDTQYF. The entire variable domain, with the rest obtained from reference TRBV19 and TRBJ2-3, is as follows: DGGITQSPKYLFRKEGQNVTLSCEQNLNHDAMYWYRQDPGQGLRLIYYSQIVNDFQKGDIAEGYSVSREKKESFPLTVTSAQKNPTAFYLCASSPRTSGGTDTQYFGPGTRLTVL.

This clone has just a few counts. This chain joins TRBV29-1 and TRBJ1-1, with 10 bases lining up with TRBD1. The germline CDR1 and CDR2 sequences are SQVTM and ANQGSEA. Trimming took 7 bases from V and 3 from J; bases not matched to a gene: 5. The CDR3 has 13 residues. The CDR3 spells CSAKGQGYTEAFF. The CDR3 DNA sequence: TGCAGCGCGAAGGGACAGGGGTACACTGAAGCTTTCTTT.